These 6 T cell receptor beta chains originate from one sample sequenced in a study of T cell responses to AZD1222 COVID-19 vaccine. The repertoire was sequenced with immunoSEQ multiplex PCR; TCRdb's copy has only in-frame clones and lacks some. The data contain some 100,000 clones, 70% to 90% of them seen just once; the ten biggest clones take up roughly 12%. The sample in question was peripheral blood, obtained on day 0 of MenACWY control vaccination. The receptors come from an adult in good health.

J is TRBJ1-5 and V is TRBV18; 7 nucleotides match TRBD1. There are 16 residues in the CDR3. Trimming removed 3 bases from V and 2 bases from J; junction bases left unmatched: 7. Per germline, CDR1 KGHSH and CDR2 LQKENI. The CDR3 DNA reads as TGTGCCAGCTCACCGCCAGGGGGAATGGGCAATCAGCCCCAGCATTTT. This encodes CASSPPGGMGNQPQHF.

The chain uses TRBV12-3 or TRBV12-4 and TRBJ2-7, with no clear D. This CDR3 has 12 amino acids. The germline V and J ends were trimmed by 2 bases and 7 bases, with 9 bases remaining between them. Here the CDR3 reads CASSLLMGEQYF. CDR3 nucleotides: TGTGCCAGCAGTTTACTCATGGGGGAGCAGTACTTC.

The CDR3 spells CASSFVSGAGVEQFF. The CDR3 DNA reads TGTGCCAGCAGCTTCGTCTCCGGGGCGGGAGTTGAGCAGTTCTTC. The chain recombines TRBV7-3 with TRBJ2-1; 7 nucleotides match TRBD2. V was pared by 3 bases and J by 9 bases, with 11 bases of the junction left unmatched. The CDR3 is made up of 15 amino acids. Germline CDR1 SGHTA, CDR2 FQGTGA.

The chain uses TRBV10-3 and TRBJ2-3; 7 bases are a match to TRBD2. The length of the CDR3 is 16 residues. Germline CDR1 and CDR2: ENHRY and SYGVKD. Trimming took 4 bases from V and 2 from J; bases not matched to a gene: 9. CDR3 sequence (DNA): TGTGCCATCAGTGGGGATACTAGCGCCGCCACAGATACGCAGTATTTT. It translates to CAISGDTSAATDTQYF.

This clone appeared once. V is TRBV27 and J is TRBJ2-1, with a possible D match to TRBD1 (5 bases). This CDR3 has 15 amino acids. V lost 6 bases, J lost 0 bases, and 12 bases lay in between. Germline V CDR1 and CDR2: MNHEY, SMNVEV (reference sequence). Here the CDR3 reads CASSTDTTSYNEQFF. For the CDR3, the DNA is TGTGCCAGCAGCACGGACACGACCTCCTACAATGAGCAGTTCTTC.

This clone was counted a few times. CDR3 nucleotide sequence: TGTGCCACCTCAGAGGGGACAGGAAATTCACCCCTCCACTTT. Its protein is CATSEGTGNSPLHF. The V gene is TRBV19, the J gene TRBJ1-6; TRBD1 agrees at 8 bases. Germline trimming cut 10 bases from V and 7 bases from J; bases unmatched to any gene: 9. Germline CDR1 is LNHDA and CDR2 is SQIVND (reference sequence). The length of the CDR3 is 14 residues.